The 25 T cell receptor beta chains in this list originate from one sample, sequenced in a study of cytomegalovirus exposure and HLA in healthy donors. Clones were read by immunoSEQ multiplex PCR, and TCRdb kept only the in-frame ones, dropping some. The table shows roughly 150,000 clones, with approximately 88% occurring only once. Specimen: PBMCs. The receptors shown here come from a woman aged 18-30 years in good health and CMV-seropositive.

This sequence joins TRBV7-6 and TRBJ2-1, with 9 bases aligning to TRBD2. CDR1 and CDR2 (germline): SGHVS, FNYEAQ. With 5 bases clipped from V and 7 bases from J, the junction kept 12 bases outside the gene matches. The CDR3 spans 16 residues. CDR3 amino acids: CASSQSLLREGNEQFF. The DNA for the CDR3 is TGTGCCAGCAGCCAGAGCCTTCTGCGGGAGGGGAATGAGCAGTTCTTC.

The CDR3 nucleotides are TGTGCCAGCAGCTTAGCCGGGACAGACAACACCGGGGAGCTGTTTTTT. Translation: CASSLAGTDNTGELFF. The chain is built from TRBV5-6 and TRBJ2-2, with 7 bases that match TRBD1. CDR3 length equals 16 residues. Germline lookup yields CDR1 SGHDT and CDR2 YYEEEE. Trimming took 2 bases from V and 2 from J; bases not matched to a gene: 6.

The rearrangement uses TRBV29-1 and TRBJ2-3, with TRBD1 matching 11 bases. CDR1 SQVTM and CDR2 ANQGSEA come from the germline V gene. The J segment lost 0 bases and the V segment lost 4 bases, leaving 3 bases of the junction unmatched. This CDR3 has 15 residues. Here the CDR3 DNA reads TGCAGCGTTGGGACAGGGGGCGTCAGCACAGATACGCAGTATTTT. Its translation is CSVGTGGVSTDTQYF.

The chain has TRBV2 and TRBJ2-7; TRBD2 matches at 12 bases. Germline V gene data show CDR1 as SNHLY and CDR2 as FYNNEI. V trimming: 4 bases; J trimming: 7 bases; junction bases outside the gene matches: 8. The CDR3 covers 15 residues. CDR3 amino acids: CASSGSSGRAGEQYF. CDR3 nucleotide sequence: TGTGCCAGCAGTGGATCTAGCGGGAGGGCCGGGGAGCAGTACTTC.

The chain couples TRBV7-3 to TRBJ2-7; possibly TRBD2 for D (6 bases). Germline V gives CDR1 SGHTA, CDR2 FQGTGA. V lost 5 bases, J lost 6 bases, and 14 bases lay in between. The CDR3 runs 13 residues. CDR3 in amino acids: CASSPGGLGEQYF. CDR3 DNA sequence: TGTGCCAGCAGCCCTGGAGGGCTGGGCGAGCAGTACTTC.

The chain carries TRBV15 and TRBJ1-1, with TRBD1 matching over 7 bases. The V segment lost 5 bases and the J segment 4 bases; nucleotides outside the gene matches: 7. Germline CDR1 and CDR2: LNHNV and YYDKDF (reference sequence). The CDR3 is 14 residues long. Written as DNA, the CDR3 is TGTGCCACCAGCGGATCGACAGGGATCACTGAAGCTTTCTTT. Residues: CATSGSTGITEAFF. Variable domain in full (rest from reference TRBV15 and TRBJ1-1): DAMVIQNPRYQVTQFGKPVTLSCSQTLNHNVMYWYQQKSSQAPKLLFHYYDKDFNNEADTPDNFQSRRPNTSFCFLDIRSPGLGDTAMYLCATSGSTGITEAFFGQGTRLTVV.

The J gene is TRBJ2-1, the V gene TRBV18; D is perhaps TRBD2 (6 bases). CDR3 size: 12 residues. Germline V gene lookup returns CDR1 KGHSH and CDR2 LQKENI. Trimming took 4 bases from V and 7 from J, leaving 8 bases between them. CDR3 sequence reads: CASSLAGNEQFF. The CDR3 bases are TGTGCCAGCTCACTGGCGGGGAATGAGCAGTTCTTC.

The table lists this clone with a count of one. This chain uses TRBV5-1 with TRBJ1-2, with 7 bases aligning to TRBD1. V was clipped by 4 bases and J by 5 bases; unmatched bases: 14. Germline V gives CDR1 SGHRS, CDR2 YFSETQ. This CDR3 has 16 residues. The CDR3 loop reads CASSPRLDRKGYGYTF. The CDR3, as DNA: TGCGCCAGCAGCCCTCGGCTGGACAGGAAGGGGTATGGCTACACCTTC.

The chain employs TRBV7-6 and TRBJ2-7, with 8 bases identical to TRBD2. V was clipped by 5 bases and J by 5 bases; unmatched bases: 14. This CDR3 is built from 16 residues. Germline CDR1 is SGHVS and CDR2 is FNYEAQ. CDR3 sequence (DNA): TGTGCCAGCAGCCAAAGTTACTCGGGGGGGGCGGACGAGCAGTACTTC. Residues: CASSQSYSGGADEQYF.

The chain links TRBV18 to TRBJ2-7, with 7 bases matching TRBD1. This CDR3 comprises 14 residues. Germline lookup yields CDR1 KGHSH and CDR2 LQKENI. V shed 3 bases, J shed 0 bases, and the junction held 2 bases outside the gene matches. CDR3 loop: CASSPRTGSYEQYF. For the CDR3, the DNA is TGTGCCAGCTCACCGCGGACAGGCTCCTACGAGCAGTACTTC.

The chain recombines TRBV6-5 with TRBJ2-7; TRBD2 agrees at 11 bases. Germline CDR1 and CDR2: MNHEY and SVGAGI. The CDR3 sequence is 15 residues long. The trim removed 4 bases at V and 1 base at J, leaving 3 bases unmatched. DNA for the CDR3: TGTGCCAGCAGTTCCTTAGCGGGAGGGTCCTACGAGCAGTACTTC. Amino acid sequence: CASSSLAGGSYEQYF.

V is TRBV29-1 and J is TRBJ2-1, with 14 bases matching TRBD2. J gave up 10 bases and V 6 bases, and 11 bases lay outside the gene matches. The CDR3 is 15 amino acids. The germline gives CDR1 SQVTM, CDR2 ANQGSEA. The CDR3 sequence: CSVQTRLAGGREQFF. The CDR3 DNA sequence: TGCAGCGTCCAGACTCGACTAGCGGGAGGGAGGGAGCAGTTCTTC.

This chain connects TRBV7-9 to TRBJ1-3, with 8 bases identical to TRBD1. The CDR3 has 14 residues. With 4 bases clipped from V and 3 bases from J, the junction kept 2 bases outside the gene matches. CDR1 is SEHNR and CDR2 is FQNEAQ in the germline V gene (reference sequence). CDR3 loop: CASSYTGGGNTIYF. The CDR3 DNA sequence: TGTGCCAGCAGCTACACAGGGGGTGGAAACACCATATATTTT.

The rearrangement uses TRBV16 and TRBJ2-7; the D gene is possibly TRBD1 (6 bases). Germline CDR1 reads KGHSY; CDR2 reads FQNENV. The CDR3 covers 13 residues. Trimming took off 4 bases at V and 1 base at J, with 8 bases between the two ends. In DNA form, the CDR3 reads TGTGCCAGCAGCCCAGGACAGTCCTACGAGCAGTACTTC. Translated: CASSPGQSYEQYF. The entire variable domain, with the rest obtained from reference TRBV16 and TRBJ2-7, is as follows: GEEVAQTPKHLVRGEGQKAKLYCAPIKGHSYVFWYQQVLKNEFKFLISFQNENVFDETGMPKERFSAKCLPNSPCSLEIQATKLEDSAVYFCASSPGQSYEQYFGPGTRLTVT.

In this sample, this clone turned up a few times. The chain joins TRBV2 to TRBJ1-3, with D perhaps TRBD1 (6 bases). The CDR3 covers 14 residues. V lost 4 bases and J 0 bases, leaving 7 bases between the germline ends. The germline V gene has CDR1 SNHLY and CDR2 FYNNEI. The CDR3 reads CASSGTVSGNTIYF. The CDR3 DNA sequence: TGTGCCAGCAGTGGGACAGTCTCTGGAAACACCATATATTTT.

This chain connects TRBV10-3 to TRBJ2-7; D is possibly TRBD2 (5 bases). Germline CDR1 reads ENHRY; CDR2 reads SYGVKD. The CDR3 extends over 15 amino acids. Trimming removed 4 bases at V and 0 bases at J, with 13 bases between. The CDR3 DNA reads as TGTGCCATCAGTGGGACTGATGCGAGCTCCTACGAGCAGTACTTC. Amino acids: CAISGTDASSYEQYF.

The CDR3 nucleotides read TGTGCCAGCAGCGTAGCGAGCGGCGCTGGAAACACCATATATTTT. This translates into CASSVASGAGNTIYF. The chain couples TRBV9 to TRBJ1-3; D is unresolved. From germline, CDR1 is SGDLS and CDR2 YYNGEE. Trimming left V 0 bases short and J 2 bases short, with 9 bases between. This CDR3 region has 15 residues.

This chain links TRBV4-1 with TRBJ1-2, with 8 bases aligning to TRBD1. Per the germline V gene, CDR1 is MGHRA and CDR2 is YSYEKL. This CDR3 comprises 14 residues. The V and J ends lost 4 bases and 3 bases, in that order; junction bases with no gene match: 4. Here the CDR3 DNA reads TGCGCCAGCAGCCGGCCGACAGGGGACTATGGCTACACCTTC. Translating it yields CASSRPTGDYGYTF.

As DNA, the CDR3 is TGTGCCTGGAGCGGCTCTGGAAACACCATATATTTT. Translating gives CAWSGSGNTIYF. This rearrangement joins TRBV30 to TRBJ1-3; D unresolved. Germline CDR1 and CDR2: GTSNPN and SVGIG (reference sequence). V was shortened by 3 bases and J by 0 bases, with 3 bases between the two germline ends. The CDR3 length is 12 residues.

The rearrangement joins TRBV6-1 to TRBJ2-7, with 10 bases fitting TRBD2. This CDR3 is built from 15 residues. CDR1 is MNHNS and CDR2 is SASEGT in the germline V gene. The J segment lost 3 bases and the V segment lost 0 bases, leaving 2 bases of the junction unmatched. The CDR3 reads CASSEASSGSYEQYF. CDR3 nucleotide sequence: TGTGCCAGCAGTGAAGCTTCTAGCGGGAGCTACGAGCAGTACTTC.

CDR3 in amino acids: CASSYIGTGGAGEQYF. CDR3 bases: TGTGCCAGCAGTTATATCGGGACAGGGGGCGCCGGCGAGCAGTACTTC. The chain uses TRBV6-8 and TRBJ2-7, with 12 positions matching TRBD1. Germline V gives CDR1 MNHGY, CDR2 SAAAGT. Unmatched junction bases numbered 9, after V lost 3 bases and J lost 6 bases. The CDR3 sequence is 16 residues long.

The rearrangement uses TRBV6-4 and TRBJ2-1; 10 nucleotides line up with TRBD1. CDR3 length equals 15 residues. CDR1 MRHNA and CDR2 SNTAGT come from the germline V gene. V lost 3 bases, J lost 4 bases, and 3 bases stayed unmatched. The CDR3 loop is CASSEGQGLYNEQFF. The CDR3 region has the DNA TGTGCCAGCAGTGAGGGACAGGGGCTGTACAATGAGCAGTTCTTC.

The rearrangement uses TRBV6-5 and TRBJ1-5; TRBD1 agrees at 9 bases. J gave up 2 bases and V 8 bases, and 7 bases lay outside the gene matches. Per the germline V gene, CDR1 is MNHEY and CDR2 is SVGAGI. The CDR3 sequence is 15 residues long. As DNA, the CDR3 is TGTGCCAGCCGAACTACAGGGGGCGGCAATCAGCCCCAGCATTTT. Its translation: CASRTTGGGNQPQHF.

This chain connects TRBV25-1 to TRBJ1-2; 8 nucleotides line up with TRBD1. This CDR3 has 14 residues. CDR1 is MGHDK, CDR2 SYGVNS, per germline. The junction had 6 bases not matched to a gene; V was cut back by 3 bases and J by 6 bases. Written as DNA, the CDR3 is TGTGCCAGCAGTGACTCTCAGGACAGGGATGGCTACACCTTC. Amino acids: CASSDSQDRDGYTF.

The chain employs TRBV9 and TRBJ2-5; D perhaps matches TRBD2 (5 bases). Germline V gene sequence: CDR1 SGDLS, CDR2 YYNGEE. Trimming pared 7 bases from V and 0 bases from J, leaving 13 bases between. The CDR3 is 14 residues long. CDR3 loop: CASGTAGHQETQYF. For the CDR3, the DNA is TGTGCCAGCGGTACGGCGGGTCACCAAGAGACCCAGTACTTC.